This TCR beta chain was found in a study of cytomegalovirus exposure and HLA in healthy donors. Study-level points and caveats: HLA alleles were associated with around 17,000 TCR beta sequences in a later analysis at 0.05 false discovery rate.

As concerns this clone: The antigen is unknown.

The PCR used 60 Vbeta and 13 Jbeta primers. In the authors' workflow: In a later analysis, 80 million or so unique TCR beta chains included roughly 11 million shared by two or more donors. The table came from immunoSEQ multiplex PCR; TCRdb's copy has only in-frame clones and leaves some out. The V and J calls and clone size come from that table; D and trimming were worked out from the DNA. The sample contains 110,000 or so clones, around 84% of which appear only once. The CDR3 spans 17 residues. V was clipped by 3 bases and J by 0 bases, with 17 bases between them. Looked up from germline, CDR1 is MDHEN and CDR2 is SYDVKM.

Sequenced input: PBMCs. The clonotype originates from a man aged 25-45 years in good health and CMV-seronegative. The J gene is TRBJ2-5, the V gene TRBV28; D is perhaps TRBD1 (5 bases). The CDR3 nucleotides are TGTGCCAGCAGTTTCCCCTCAATGGGGCGGTACCAAGAGACCCAGTACTTC. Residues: CASSFPSMGRYQETQYF.